This TCR beta chain derives from a study of blood T cell repertoires in COVID-19. Study summary: Some COVID-19 samples were acute and others convalescent; all came from the United States, Italy and Spain. T cells, B-cell-depleted T cells, or PBMCs supplied cDNA or gDNA.

This CDR3 contains 15 residues. The V gene's germline CDR1 is MNHEY and CDR2 SVGEGT. V trimming: 5 bases; J trimming: 9 bases; junction bases outside the gene matches: 11. In the authors' methods: Quantification of nucleated cells was approximated via reference gene primer amplification. The data were produced by immunoSEQ multiplex PCR, yet TCRdb's version contains in-frame clones alone and is incomplete. D and trimming come from the DNA, and the V and J calls and clone size come from that table. The sample carries 400,000 to 450,000 clones, approximately 90% recorded once. The sequenced sample consisted of peripheral blood. The receptor was derived from a man in his late teens or twenties with COVID-19, enrolled during active disease. The J gene is TRBJ2-1, the V gene TRBV6-2 or TRBV6-3; TRBD1 matches 9 bases. CDR3: CASSTHGSTGGEQFF. The DNA of the CDR3 is TGTGCCAGCAGTACTCACGGTTCGACAGGGGGTGAGCAGTTCTTC.